These 30 T cell receptor beta chains were all obtained from the same sample, sequenced in a study of high-grade serous ovarian cancer treatment subgroups. Tumor samples were taken before definitive surgery or chemotherapy. Measured with immunoSEQ multiplex PCR; TCRdb has only the in-frame clones, and not every one. The data hold just over 35,000 clones, with around 80% observed a single time. Sequencing was done on a sample of tumor tissue. The receptors were sampled from a human donor with high-grade serous ovarian cancer.

The rearrangement links TRBV27 to TRBJ2-7; D gene unclear. V was trimmed by 4 bases and J by 3 bases, leaving 7 bases between them. Germline V CDR1 and CDR2: MNHEY, SMNVEV (reference sequence). The length of the CDR3 is 12 residues. The CDR3: CASSSGGYEQYF. The CDR3 region has the DNA TGTGCCAGCAGTTCTGGCGGCTACGAGCAGTACTTC.

The chain has TRBV7-8 and TRBJ2-1; 7 bases fit TRBD1. The CDR3 extends over 16 amino acids. Germline V gene sequence: CDR1 SGHVS, CDR2 FQNEAQ. With V trimmed by 2 bases and J by 4 bases, 8 bases remained unmatched. The CDR3 DNA is TGTGCCAGCAGCTTATTTCGGGACAGCCCTTACAATGAGCAGTTCTTC. Encoded protein: CASSLFRDSPYNEQFF.

This chain connects TRBV11-3 to TRBJ2-3; D is uncertain. V was pared by 5 bases and J by 2 bases, with 17 bases between. From germline, CDR1 is SGHNT and CDR2 YENEEA. The CDR3 has 16 amino acids. The CDR3 protein is CASSLGCGPYTDTQYF. In DNA form, the CDR3 reads TGTGCCAGCAGCCTCGGTTGCGGACCGTACACAGATACGCAGTATTTT.

The rearrangement joins TRBV28 to TRBJ2-1; 9 positions match TRBD1. V lost 7 bases to trimming and J lost 12 bases; unmatched junction nucleotides: 13. CDR1 and CDR2 from the germline V gene are MDHEN and SYDVKM. This CDR3 is built from 14 residues. CDR3 sequence (DNA): TGTGCCAGCATCCAGAGGGGACAGGGTCTCGGGCAGTTCTTC. Translation gives CASIQRGQGLGQFF.

The chain employs TRBV7-2 and TRBJ2-3, with 10 positions matching TRBD2. Per the germline V gene, CDR1 is SGHTA and CDR2 is FQGNSA. V lost 5 bases to trimming and J lost 3 bases; unmatched junction nucleotides: 8. The CDR3 length is 16 residues. The CDR3 reads CASSPASGSWTDTQYF. The DNA for the CDR3 is TGTGCCAGCAGCCCAGCTAGCGGGAGTTGGACAGATACGCAGTATTTT. The full variable domain, completed using reference TRBV7-2 and TRBJ2-3, is GAGVSQSPSNKVTEKGKDVELRCDPISGHTALYWYRQSLGQGLEFLIYFQGNSAPDKSGLPSDRFSAERTGGSVSTLTIQRTQQEDSAVYLCASSPASGSWTDTQYFGPGTRLTVL.

In its sample, this clone is medium-sized. J is TRBJ1-5 and V is TRBV18; D ambiguous. The CDR3 runs to 14 residues. The V gene lost 6 bases and the J gene lost 2 bases, with 11 bases spanning the gap. In germline, CDR1 is KGHSH, CDR2 LQKENI. CDR3 DNA sequence: TGTGCCAGCTCCCAACGGCAGGGCAATCAGCCCCAGCATTTT. It is translated as CASSQRQGNQPQHF.

J is TRBJ2-7 and V is TRBV2; tentative D call: TRBD2 (5 bases). This CDR3 region has 11 residues. V shed 4 bases and J shed 5 bases, with 6 bases lying between them. CDR1 and CDR2 (germline): SNHLY, FYNNEI. DNA of the CDR3: TGTGCCAGCAGTGTGGAGGACGAGCAGTACTTC. Translation gives CASSVEDEQYF.

The chain is built from TRBV5-6 and TRBJ1-6; D might be TRBD1 (6 bases). The length of the CDR3 is 14 residues. From germline, CDR1 is SGHDT and CDR2 YYEEEE. V was cut by 2 bases and J by 9 bases, with 12 bases left in between. The CDR3 sequence is CASSFLQGGSPLHF. The CDR3 nucleotides are TGTGCCAGCAGCTTCCTACAGGGTGGTTCACCCCTCCACTTT.

CDR3 in DNA: TGTGCCAGCAGCTTAGGACAGGGGGCAATAGATACGCAGTATTTT. Its protein product is CASSLGQGAIDTQYF. The rearrangement joins TRBV7-8 to TRBJ2-3; 10 nucleotides match TRBD1. CDR3 size: 15 residues. Germline-derived CDR1 and CDR2 are SGHVS and FQNEAQ. The trim removed 1 base at V and 5 bases at J, leaving 3 bases unmatched.

This clone turned up a few times. V usage is TRBV11-3 and J usage is TRBJ2-7; a weak D match, TRBD1 (6 bases). CDR1 is SGHNT and CDR2 is YENEEA in the germline V gene. The CDR3 loop spans 16 amino acids. V was pared by 5 bases and J by 7 bases, with 24 bases between. CDR3 DNA: TGTGCCAGCAGCCCGAGGGCGGCAGGGGAGATGCGGGAGCAGTACTTC. Its translation: CASSPRAAGEMREQYF. The whole variable domain, remainder taken from reference TRBV11-3 and TRBJ2-7, is EAGVVQSPRYKIIEKKQPVAFWCNPISGHNTLYWYLQNLGQGPELLIRYENEEAVDDSQLPKDRFSAERLKGVDSTLKIQPAELGDSAVYLCASSPRAAGEMREQYFGPGTRLTVT.

This chain links TRBV7-3 with TRBJ2-1, with D unclear. CDR1 and CDR2 (germline): SGHTA, FQGTGA. V shed 2 bases and J shed 2 bases, with 10 bases lying between them. The CDR3 length is 15 residues. CDR3 protein: CASSLGWRTYNEQFF. The CDR3 bases are TGTGCCAGCAGCTTAGGGTGGCGGACCTACAATGAGCAGTTCTTC. The whole variable domain, filled in from reference TRBV7-3 and TRBJ2-1, reads GAGVSQTPSNKVTEKGKYVELRCDPISGHTALYWYRQSLGQGPEFLIYFQGTGAADDSGLPNDRFFAVRPEGSVSTLKIQRTERGDSAVYLCASSLGWRTYNEQFFGPGTRLTVL.

This rearrangement joins TRBV11-2 to TRBJ2-1; 9 bases match TRBD2. V trimming: 0 bases; J trimming: 7 bases; junction bases outside the gene matches: 16. The CDR3 extends over 19 amino acids. Germline V gene data show CDR1 as SGHAT and CDR2 as FQNNGV. The CDR3 protein is CASSLDHPIAGASNNEQFF. The DNA for the CDR3 is TGTGCCAGCAGCTTAGATCATCCGATAGCGGGAGCCTCTAATAATGAGCAGTTCTTC.

The chain couples TRBV6-1 to TRBJ2-1; TRBD2 agrees at 10 bases. The trim removed 4 bases at V and 9 bases at J, leaving 15 bases unmatched. Germline values: CDR1 MNHNS, CDR2 SASEGT. This CDR3 is built from 17 residues. CDR3 nucleotides: TGTGCCAGCAGTGCTCTAGCGGGGGCTCCCACTCCTAGTGAGCAGTTCTTC. Residues: CASSALAGAPTPSEQFF.

The chain is built from TRBV7-2 and TRBJ1-2, with D possibly matching TRBD1 (5 bases). The CDR3 consists of 15 residues. Germline lookup yields CDR1 SGHTA and CDR2 FQGNSA. V lost 5 bases and J lost 4, with 17 bases in between. This CDR3 is CASSPRTKIVYGYTF. CDR3 DNA: TGTGCCAGCAGCCCTAGGACAAAAATTGTCTATGGCTACACCTTC.

This clone came up once. The rearrangement joins TRBV4-3 to TRBJ2-1, with 13 bases aligning to TRBD2. The V segment lost 3 bases and the J segment 10 bases; nucleotides outside the gene matches: 6. The germline CDR1 and CDR2 sequences are LGHNA and YSLEER. This CDR3 spans 15 amino acids. This CDR3 reads CASSQRTSGRGEQFF. The DNA for the CDR3 is TGCGCCAGCAGCCAGCGGACTAGCGGGAGAGGGGAGCAGTTCTTC.

The gene calls are TRBV29-1 and TRBJ2-3; TRBD1 matches 8 bases. The CDR3 is made up of 15 amino acids. Trimming removed 6 bases from V and 3 bases from J; junction bases left unmatched: 11. Germline V gives CDR1 SQVTM, CDR2 ANQGSEA. The CDR3 loop reads CSVRPRGRKTDTQYF. CDR3 nucleotide sequence: TGCAGCGTGAGGCCCAGGGGGCGGAAAACAGATACGCAGTATTTT.

V is TRBV7-9 and J is TRBJ2-1; no reliable D call. V was trimmed by 3 bases and J by 8 bases, leaving 5 bases between them. This CDR3 comprises 11 residues. CDR1 and CDR2 (germline): SEHNR, FQNEAQ (reference sequence). The CDR3 region is CASSFSDEQFF. The CDR3 region has the DNA TGTGCCAGCAGCTTTTCGGATGAGCAGTTCTTC. Based on the CDR3 plus reference TRBV7-9 and TRBJ2-1, the full variable domain is DTGVSQNPRHKITKRGQNVTFRCDPISEHNRLYWYRQTLGQGPEFLTYFQNEAQLEKSRLLSDRFSAERPKGSFSTLEIQRTEQGDSAMYLCASSFSDEQFFGPGTRLTVL.

This chain joins TRBV14 and TRBJ1-2, with D uncertain. The germline V gene has CDR1 SGHDN and CDR2 FVKESK. The CDR3 is made up of 15 amino acids. V lost 0 bases to trimming and J lost 1 base, with 9 bases between them. The CDR3 bases are TGTGCCAGCAGCCAAGAACTGGCCCATAACTATGGCTACACCTTC. Translation gives CASSQELAHNYGYTF.

The rearrangement uses TRBV2 and TRBJ1-2, with 7 bases aligning to TRBD1. The V gene's germline CDR1 is SNHLY and CDR2 FYNNEI. The CDR3 is 13 residues long. The J segment lost 3 bases and the V segment lost 3 bases, leaving 1 base of the junction unmatched. DNA for the CDR3: TGTGCCAGCAGTGAGGGACAGTACTATGGCTACACCTTC. It yields the protein CASSEGQYYGYTF.

The rearrangement links TRBV19 to TRBJ2-3, with a weak D call TRBD2 (6 bases). CDR3 size: 14 residues. The germline CDR1 and CDR2 sequences are LNHDA and SQIVND (reference sequence). V lost 7 bases and J 3 bases, leaving 14 bases between the germline ends. CDR3 residues: CASMSGSGTDTQYF. The CDR3 DNA is TGTGCCAGTATGTCGGGAAGCGGGACAGATACGCAGTATTTT.

The chain has TRBV30 and TRBJ1-3; the D is unclear. The CDR3 has 16 residues. Between the trimmed V and J ends, which lost 0 bases and 6 bases, there was a span of 18 bases. Germline CDR1 GTSNPN, CDR2 SVGIG (reference sequence). CDR3 nucleotides: TGTGCCTGGAGTGTATTTTCGGACCGGAGCGAAAACACCATATATTTT. Amino acid sequence: CAWSVFSDRSENTIYF.

The J gene is TRBJ2-7, the V gene TRBV6-5; D gene ambiguous. Germline V gene sequence: CDR1 MNHEY, CDR2 SVGAGI. Trimming removed 6 bases at V and 5 bases at J, with 14 bases between. This CDR3 has 13 amino acids. In nucleotides, the CDR3 is TGTGCCAGCAGCCCCCCCCCACCCCACGAGCAGTACTTC. Amino acids: CASSPPPPHEQYF.

The V call is TRBV5-1, the J call TRBJ2-7; D is uncertain. This CDR3 has 13 residues. The V gene lost 4 bases and the J gene lost 1 base, with 9 bases spanning the gap. Germline CDR1 and CDR2: SGHRS and YFSETQ. This CDR3 reads CASSAEPSYEQYF. The CDR3 DNA reads as TGCGCCAGCAGCGCCGAGCCATCCTACGAGCAGTACTTC. The entire variable domain, with the rest obtained from reference TRBV5-1 and TRBJ2-7, is as follows: KAGVTQTPRYLIKTRGQQVTLSCSPISGHRSVSWYQQTPGQGLQFLFEYFSETQRNKGNFPGRFSGRQFSNSRSEMNVSTLELGDSALYLCASSAEPSYEQYFGPGTRLTVT.

The chain has TRBV6-5 and TRBJ1-2, with D unresolved. V dropped 0 bases and J dropped 4 bases, with 9 bases sitting between them. From germline, CDR1 is MNHEY and CDR2 SVGAGI. The CDR3 loop spans 14 amino acids. In DNA form, the CDR3 reads TGTGCCAGCAGTTACTCGCAAGTGGTCTATGGCTACACCTTC. It translates to CASSYSQVVYGYTF.

V usage is TRBV10-3 and J usage is TRBJ2-7, with D possibly being TRBD1 (6 bases). The germline gives CDR1 ENHRY, CDR2 SYGVKD. V was pared by 3 bases and J by 2 bases, with 11 bases between. This CDR3 has 14 amino acids. The DNA for the CDR3 is TGTGCCATCAGTGACAGGGACAAGCCCTACGAGCAGTACTTC. This encodes CAISDRDKPYEQYF.

The chain links TRBV7-2 to TRBJ2-5, with unresolved D. The V and J ends lost 0 bases and 4 bases respectively, with 3 bases between them. The CDR3 length is 12 residues. Germline CDR1 and CDR2: SGHTA and FQGNSA. CDR3 in DNA: TGTGCCAGCAGCTTAGCACGAGAGACCCAGTACTTC. Protein: CASSLARETQYF.

A few counts support this clone. The chain carries TRBV2 and TRBJ2-5; perhaps TRBD1 as D (5 bases). Germline V gene lookup returns CDR1 SNHLY and CDR2 FYNNEI. The CDR3 extends over 13 amino acids. V was clipped by 5 bases and J by 1 base, with 8 bases between them. The CDR3 region is CASSRQTQETQYF. The CDR3 DNA reads TGTGCCAGCAGTCGACAGACCCAAGAGACCCAGTACTTC.

The chain joins TRBV4-2 to TRBJ1-1; D is unresolved. V was clipped by 4 bases and J by 6 bases, with 18 bases between them. Germline V gene data show CDR1 as LGHNA and CDR2 as YNFKEQ. The CDR3 loop spans 15 amino acids. The CDR3 reads CASSRETDAVPEAFF. The CDR3 DNA follows: TGTGCCAGCAGCCGAGAGACGGACGCGGTTCCTGAAGCTTTCTTT.

This clone was counted only a few times. This sequence joins TRBV28 and TRBJ2-7; D perhaps matches TRBD1 (5 bases). V was pared by 6 bases and J by 3 bases, with 18 bases between. Germline values: CDR1 MDHEN, CDR2 SYDVKM. The CDR3 is 15 residues long. The CDR3 DNA sequence: TGTGCCAGCAGAAGCCCGATTGACAGCCTCTACGAGCAGTACTTC. As protein: CASRSPIDSLYEQYF. Together with reference TRBV28 and TRBJ2-7, the CDR3 gives the full variable domain: DVKVTQSSRYLVKRTGEKVFLECVQDMDHENMFWYRQDPGLGLRLIYFSYDVKMKEKGDIPEGYSVSREKKERFSLILESASTNQTSMYLCASRSPIDSLYEQYFGPGTRLTVT.

This clone has only a few counts. This sequence joins TRBV10-3 and TRBJ2-5; D ambiguous. The CDR3 is made up of 11 amino acids. The germline V gene has CDR1 ENHRY and CDR2 SYGVKD. V was pared by 0 bases and J by 10 bases, with 6 bases between. The CDR3 coding sequence is TGTGCCATCAGTGAGTCGGAAGACCAGTACTTC. It yields the protein CAISESEDQYF.